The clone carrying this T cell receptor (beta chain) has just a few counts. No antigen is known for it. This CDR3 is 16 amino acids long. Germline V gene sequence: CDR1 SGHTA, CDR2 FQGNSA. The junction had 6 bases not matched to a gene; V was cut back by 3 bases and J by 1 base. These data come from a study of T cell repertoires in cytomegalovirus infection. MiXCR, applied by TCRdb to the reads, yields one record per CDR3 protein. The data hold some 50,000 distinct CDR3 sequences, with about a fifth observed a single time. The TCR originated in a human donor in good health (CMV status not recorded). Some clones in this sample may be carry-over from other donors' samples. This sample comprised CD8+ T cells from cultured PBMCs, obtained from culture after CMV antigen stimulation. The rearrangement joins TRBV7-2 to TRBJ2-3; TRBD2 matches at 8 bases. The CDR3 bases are TGTGCCAGCAGCTTCTTAACGGGGGGGCGCACAGATACGCAGTATTTT. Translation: CASSFLTGGRTDTQYF.